This is a list of T cell receptor beta chains from one sample in a study of blood T cell repertoires in COVID-19. Measured with immunoSEQ multiplex PCR; TCRdb has only the in-frame clones, and not every one. The sample contains over 200,000 clones, roughly 80% of which appear only once. Specimen: peripheral blood. Receptor source: a human donor in a cohort sampled during active COVID-19. CDR3s include the opening cysteine and the closing phenylalanine or tryptophan. The order of the fields is D gene, V gene, J gene, clone size, CDR3 protein, CDR3 DNA. The D gene is left open where the match is weak. Size is omitted from some rows. Given values are once, few, many or a class for expanded clones.

>-|TRBV4-1|TRBJ2-1|-
CASSYRLNEQFF
TGCGCCAGCAGCTATAGACTGAATGAGCAGTTCTTC
>TRBD1|TRBV5-6|TRBJ1-4|-
CASSLAGTANEKLFF
TGTGCCAGCAGCTTGGCCGGGACAGCTAATGAAAAACTGTTTTTT
>TRBD1|TRBV28|TRBJ1-5|-
CASSFGTGNQPQHF
TGTGCCAGCAGTTTCGGGACAGGTAATCAGCCCCAGCATTTT
>-|TRBV4-3|TRBJ1-1|-
CASSARYSLNTEAFF
TGCGCCAGCAGCGCAAGATACAGCTTGAACACTGAAGCTTTCTTT
>TRBD2|TRBV30|TRBJ2-7|-
CAWKIPGTSGYEQYF
TGTGCCTGGAAAATCCCGGGAACTAGCGGATACGAGCAGTACTTC
>-|TRBV7-3|TRBJ2-1|-
CASSDTGSEQFF
TGTGCCAGCAGCGATACAGGTAGCGAGCAGTTCTTC
>TRBD1|TRBV28|TRBJ1-2|-
CASSFLGAGGGYTF
TGTGCCAGCAGTTTTTTGGGAGCAGGGGGTGGCTACACCTTC
>-|TRBV27|TRBJ2-5|-
CASSLSSVQETQYF
TGTGCCAGCAGTTTATCATCGGTCCAAGAGACCCAGTACTTC
>TRBD2|TRBV11-2|TRBJ2-5|-
CASKVWAGGPRETQYF
TGTGCCAGCAAGGTTTGGGCGGGAGGGCCGAGGGAGACCCAGTACTTC
>-|TRBV2|TRBJ2-7|few
CASRVARDSYEQYF
TGTGCCAGCAGGGTAGCGAGGGACTCCTACGAGCAGTACTTC
>TRBD1|TRBV28|TRBJ1-1|-
CASRVGGQRHTEAFF
TGTGCCAGCAGGGTAGGGGGACAGAGGCACACTGAAGCTTTCTTT
>TRBD2|TRBV28|TRBJ2-3|-
CASRPGGGTDTQYF
TGTGCCAGCAGACCTGGGGGGGGCACAGATACGCAGTATTTT
>-|TRBV27|TRBJ2-1|-
CASSLYNEQFF
TGTGCCAGCAGCCTATACAATGAGCAGTTCTTC
>-|TRBV27|TRBJ2-7|few
CASSYTGIRSYEQYF
TGTGCCAGCAGTTACACAGGGATTAGATCCTACGAGCAGTACTTC
>TRBD1|TRBV24-1|TRBJ1-5|-
CATSGQGGQPQHF
TGTGCCACCAGCGGACAGGGTGGACAGCCCCAGCATTTT
>TRBD1|TRBV3-1/TRBV3-2|TRBJ1-1|-
CASSHRDRGQSTEAFF
TGTGCCAGCAGCCACCGGGACAGGGGGCAGAGCACTGAAGCTTTCTTT
>TRBD1|TRBV14|TRBJ1-2|-
CASSRDRVGGYTF
TGTGCCAGCAGTCGGGACAGGGTTGGCGGCTACACCTTC